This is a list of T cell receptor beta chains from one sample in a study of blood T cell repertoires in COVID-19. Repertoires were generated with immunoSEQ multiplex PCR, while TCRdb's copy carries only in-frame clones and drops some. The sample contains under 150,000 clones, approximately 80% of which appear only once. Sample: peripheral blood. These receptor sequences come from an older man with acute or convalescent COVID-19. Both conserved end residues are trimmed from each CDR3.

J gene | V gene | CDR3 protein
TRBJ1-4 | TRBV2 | ASSAPAPGFNEKLF
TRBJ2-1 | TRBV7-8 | ASSLDRGGYGNEQF
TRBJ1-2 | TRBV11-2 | ASSPQQGKGYGYT
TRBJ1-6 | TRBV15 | ATRSSGSAGNSPLH
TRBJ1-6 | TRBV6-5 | ASSYQTGFNSPLH
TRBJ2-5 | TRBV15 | ATSGRRREGETQY
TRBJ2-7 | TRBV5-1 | ASTPAGGSGSYEQY
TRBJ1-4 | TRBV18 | ASSPTGGSEKLF
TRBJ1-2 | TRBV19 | ASSMQGGQNYGYT
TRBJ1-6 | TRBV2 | ASTRTGQGNSYNSPLH
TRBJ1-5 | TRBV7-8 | ASSARQGSSNQPQH
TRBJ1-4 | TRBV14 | ASSPGWGDEKLF
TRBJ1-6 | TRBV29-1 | SVRTGRGDSPLH
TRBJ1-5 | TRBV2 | ASSLETSSNQPQH
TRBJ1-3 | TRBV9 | ASSVDGGSSSGNTIY
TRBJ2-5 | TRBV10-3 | AISESGQGQGTQY
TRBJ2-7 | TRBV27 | ASSSGTGDDEQY
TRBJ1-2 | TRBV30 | AWSGEGYT
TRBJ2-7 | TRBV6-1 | ASSESGTGGDEQY
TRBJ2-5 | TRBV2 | ASSLQGGGSETQY
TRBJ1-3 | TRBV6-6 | ASSYWQGNTIY
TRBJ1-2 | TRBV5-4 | ASSPADRPVYGYT
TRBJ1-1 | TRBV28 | ASSLGIGVTNTEAF
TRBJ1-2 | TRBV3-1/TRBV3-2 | ASSRPGSLGYT
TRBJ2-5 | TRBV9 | ASSPGLAGGQETQY
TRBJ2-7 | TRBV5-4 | ASSSPTGSYEQY
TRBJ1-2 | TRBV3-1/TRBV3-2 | ASSQRGHDQGYT
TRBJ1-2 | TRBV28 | ASSKTGGTGNGYT
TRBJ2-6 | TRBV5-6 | ASSFYGRGGSAGANVLT
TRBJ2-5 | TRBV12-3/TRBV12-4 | ASSGDRAGTQY
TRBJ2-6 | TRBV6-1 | ASSDSRTGLSGANVLT
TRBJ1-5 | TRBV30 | AWSDRGNQPQH
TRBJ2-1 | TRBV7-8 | ASSLGGGIQSYNEQF
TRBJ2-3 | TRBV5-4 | ASSLTGAEDTQY
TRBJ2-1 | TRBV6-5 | ASSTDSYNEQF
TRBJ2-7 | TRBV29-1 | SVVRGRGAYEQY
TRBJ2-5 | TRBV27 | ASSLGVPGSQY
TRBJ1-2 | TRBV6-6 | ASSYSGQGTYGYT
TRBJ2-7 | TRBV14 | ASSQHTGVSYEQY
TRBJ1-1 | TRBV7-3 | ASSSGGNTEAF
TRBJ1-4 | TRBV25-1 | ASSGQGAWRVEKLF
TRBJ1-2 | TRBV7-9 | ASSMDKGYGYT
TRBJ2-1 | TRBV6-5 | ASSNRDTSNNEQF
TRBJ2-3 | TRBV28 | ASSGLAERQY
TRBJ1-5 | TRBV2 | ASSLTGTGGQPQH
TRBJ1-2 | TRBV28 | ASSLLGGAGYT
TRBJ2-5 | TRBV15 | ATSRGGGTRKETQY
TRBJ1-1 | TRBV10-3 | AISKSGQGNTEAF
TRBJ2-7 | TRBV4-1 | ASSSTEGNEQY
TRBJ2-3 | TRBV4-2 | ASSQDLGEPTDTQY
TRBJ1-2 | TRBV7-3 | ASSLDREGGYT
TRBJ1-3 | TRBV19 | ASNRGSSGNTIY
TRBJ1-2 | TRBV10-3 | AISTQNYGYT
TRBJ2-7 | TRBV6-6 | ASSRREGTVRAYEQY
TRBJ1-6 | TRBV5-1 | ASRGGVTYNSPLH
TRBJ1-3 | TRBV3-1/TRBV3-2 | ASRRGSSGNTIY
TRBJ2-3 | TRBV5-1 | ASSLGLTGTDTQY
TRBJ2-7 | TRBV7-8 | ASSATTGGREQY
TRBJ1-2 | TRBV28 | ASSLGTDIFYGYT